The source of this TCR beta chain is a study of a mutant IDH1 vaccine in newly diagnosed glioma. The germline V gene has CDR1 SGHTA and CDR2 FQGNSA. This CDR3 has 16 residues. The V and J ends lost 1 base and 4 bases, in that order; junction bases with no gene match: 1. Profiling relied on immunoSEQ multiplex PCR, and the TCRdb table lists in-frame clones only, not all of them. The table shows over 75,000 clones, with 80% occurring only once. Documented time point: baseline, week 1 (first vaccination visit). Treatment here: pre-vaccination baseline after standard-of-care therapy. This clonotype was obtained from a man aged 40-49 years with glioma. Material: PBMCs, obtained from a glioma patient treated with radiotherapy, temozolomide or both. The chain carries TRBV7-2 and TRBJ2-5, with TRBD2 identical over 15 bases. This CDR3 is CASSLEGLAGGETQYF. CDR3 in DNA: TGTGCCAGCAGCTTAGAGGGACTAGCGGGGGGAGAGACCCAGTACTTC.